The present T cell receptor beta chain was sequenced within a study of blood T cell repertoires in COVID-19. About the research overall: The United States, Italy and Spain were the sources of the acute and convalescent COVID-19 samples. PBMCs, B-cell-depleted T cells, or T cells were the source of the cDNA or gDNA that made up the material.

As processed by the authors: From reference gene primer amplification, estimates of nucleated cell counts were derived. Method: immunoSEQ multiplex PCR; TCRdb's copy keeps in-frame clones and lacks some. V, J and clone size reflect that table, while D and trimming were determined from the DNA. The data contain about 180,000 clones, approximately 83% of them singletons. Sequencing was performed on peripheral blood. This sequence originates from a man aged 55 to 70 with acute or convalescent COVID-19.

Here the CDR3 reads CASSLLRSGSSYNEQFF. CDR3 nucleotide sequence: TGTGCCAGCAGCCTACTAAGAAGCGGGAGCTCCTACAATGAGCAGTTCTTC. V and J are TRBV7-2 and TRBJ2-1; 8 bases fit TRBD2. The germline CDR1 and CDR2 sequences are SGHTA and FQGNSA. CDR3 length equals 17 residues. J gave up 0 bases and V 5 bases, and 9 bases lay outside the gene matches.